Listed below are T cell receptor beta chains from one sample, sequenced in a study of shared clonotypes between healthy human individuals. Some clones are missing from TCRdb's copy, which holds only in-frame ones; the method was immunoSEQ multiplex PCR. This table has 2 million or so clones, roughly 94% appearing once. Sample: naive CD4+ T cells sorted from blood. Receptors were obtained from a man younger than 35 in good health. CDR3s include the opening cysteine and the closing phenylalanine or tryptophan. D genes are given only for firm matches. The listing skips clone size in some rows; elsewhere it reads once, few, many or a size class.

d_call clone_size j_call v_call cdr3_nt cdr3_aa
- - TRBJ1-6 TRBV30 TGTGCCTGGAGTGTAAATTCCCCCCTCCACTTT CAWSVNSPLHF
TRBD1 - TRBJ2-7 TRBV27 TGTGCCAGCAGCAGAACCGTTTCCGGGACAGCTTCCTACGAGCAGTACTTC CASSRTVSGTASYEQYF
- - TRBJ1-2 TRBV4-2 TGTGCCAGCAGCCCCGGGGAGGACTGGGATGGCTACACCTTC CASSPGEDWDGYTF
- - TRBJ2-5 TRBV21-1 TGTGCCAGCAAAAGGGCTATGAAATCCCAAGAGACCCAGTACTTC CASKRAMKSQETQYF
TRBD1 - TRBJ2-1 TRBV15 TGTGCCACCCAACCCGGGACAGTCTCCTACAATGAGCAGTTCTTC CATQPGTVSYNEQFF
- once TRBJ2-2 TRBV5-1 TGCGCCAGCAGCTCCCACATTGGGGAGCTGTTTTTT CASSSHIGELFF
- - TRBJ2-5 TRBV5-1 TGCGCCAGCAGCTCCGCCGGTGGCGGGGAGACCCAGTACTTC CASSSAGGGETQYF
- - TRBJ1-6 TRBV10-2 TGCGCCAGCAGTGAGCAGGGATACTATAATTCACCCCTCCACTTT CASSEQGYYNSPLHF
TRBD1 - TRBJ2-5 TRBV25-1 TGTGCCAGCAAAAAAGATGGGACAGGGATTAAAGGGACCCAGTACTTC CASKKDGTGIKGTQYF
- once TRBJ2-3 TRBV5-1 TGCGCCAGCAGCTTGGCCCATCAAACAGGGACCTTTAATACGCAGTATTTT CASSLAHQTGTFNTQYF
- - TRBJ1-5 TRBV19 TGTGCCAGTAGTATGGTCTCCCCGGGACGCCCGTCCATTTATAGCAATCAGCCCCAGCATTTT CASSMVSPGRPSIYSNQPQHF
- - TRBJ2-1 TRBV10-3 TGTGCCATCAGTGAGGGGGGAGGCAATGAGCAGTTCTTC CAISEGGGNEQFF
- once TRBJ2-7 TRBV30 TGTGCCTGGAGTGGCACACTACTCTCCTACGAGCAGTACTTC CAWSGTLLSYEQYF
- - TRBJ2-5 TRBV5-1 TGCGCCAGCAGCTTGATCCGGGATCAAGAGACCCAGTACTTC CASSLIRDQETQYF
- once TRBJ1-2 TRBV20-1 TGCAGTGTAGGGGACTTATATGGCTACACCTTC CSVGDLYGYTF
TRBD1 - TRBJ1-2 TRBV4-2 TGTGCCAGCAGCCCAGACAGGGTATCCGGCTACACCTTC CASSPDRVSGYTF
- - TRBJ2-5 TRBV28 TGTGCCAGCAGTTTACGGCTCTCACGGGGAGAGACCCAGTACTTC CASSLRLSRGETQYF
TRBD2 - TRBJ2-1 TRBV7-6 TGTGCCAGCAGCTTAGTCGTTGCAACTAGCGGGAGGGCCCATGAGCAGTTCTTC CASSLVVATSGRAHEQFF
- - TRBJ1-6 TRBV4-3 TGCGCCAGCAGCCAAGTATACTCTGTCGGTAGCTCCTATAATTCACCCCTCCACTTT CASSQVYSVGSSYNSPLHF
- once TRBJ1-2 TRBV16 TGTGCCAGCAGCCCAGCAGGAGCGGCTGCTAACTATGGCTACACCTTC CASSPAGAAANYGYTF
TRBD1 - TRBJ1-6 TRBV5-6 TGTGCCAGCAGAAGTTCCGGGACAGACTTTTCACCCCTCCACTTT CASRSSGTDFSPLHF
TRBD2 - TRBJ2-5 TRBV4-3 TGCGCCAGCAGCCCTAGTCCGACAGCGGGAACCCAAGAGACCCAGTACTTC CASSPSPTAGTQETQYF
- - TRBJ1-2 TRBV5-1 TGCGCCAGCAGTCCGGCGGGTAACTATGGCTACACCTTC CASSPAGNYGYTF
- - TRBJ1-6 TRBV5-1 TGCGCCAGCAGCTTGGAGGCAGGCCACTTCGGCTCACCCCTCCACTTT CASSLEAGHFGSPLHF
- once TRBJ2-1 TRBV28 TGTGCCAGCAGTTCTCCGGGACAAGAAGAGCAGTTCTTC CASSSPGQEEQFF
- - TRBJ1-6 TRBV7-2 TGTGCCAGCAGCCCCGAGGGGCGGCGTAATTCACCCCTCCACTTT CASSPEGRRNSPLHF
- once TRBJ1-4 TRBV30 TGTGCCTGGAGTGGCCGGCCCATTGAAAAACTGTTTTTT CAWSGRPIEKLFF
- - TRBJ1-5 TRBV28 TGTGCCAGCACAACCCCAGGGACCTTAAATCAGCCCCAGCATTTT CASTTPGTLNQPQHF
TRBD1 - TRBJ2-7 TRBV2 TGTGCCAGCAACCAGGGGGCCAACGTTCCGTACTTC CASNQGANVPYF
- - TRBJ2-7 TRBV5-4 TGTGCCAGCAGCTTTAGTCCAGGGACCTACGAGCAGTACTTC CASSFSPGTYEQYF